The 14 T cell receptor beta chains below all came from one sample that was sequenced in a study of T cells expressing NK-cell markers. Using the 5' RACE reads, TCRdb records one entry per CDR3 protein without DNA. The table lists hundreds of thousands of distinct CDR3 sequences. The sequenced sample was blood T cells: a sorted CD56 or NKG2C T cell subset, CD4+ or CD8+ T cells, or bulk PBMC T cells (not recorded which). The receptor source for this set is a man aged 18-75 years in good health.

This chain uses TRBV5-6 with TRBJ2-4; TCRdb selects TRBD1, and the lack of DNA leaves this call unchecked. This CDR3 region has 16 residues. The V gene's germline CDR1 is SGHDT and CDR2 YYEEEE. CDR3 amino acids: CASSLARLRDKNIQYF.

The V call is TRBV20-1, the J call TRBJ1-1. Germline CDR1 DFQATT, CDR2 SNEGSKA (reference sequence). The CDR3 loop spans 12 amino acids. This chain's CDR3 is CTHTRGNTEAFF.

V usage is TRBV5-1 and J usage is TRBJ2-1; the TCRdb D gene call, TRBD2, has no DNA to confirm it. This CDR3 region has 15 residues. Germline V gene sequence: CDR1 SGHRS, CDR2 YFSETQ. CDR3 region: CASSWGLAGGLEQFF.

CDR3: CASSPFGGLAGASIQYF. The chain employs TRBV18 and TRBJ2-5; checking the TCRdb D call of TRBD2 is not possible without DNA. Germline-derived CDR1 and CDR2 are KGHSH and LQKENI. CDR3 length: 17 residues.

The rearrangement joins TRBV6-4 to TRBJ2-7; TCRdb reports TRBD2, a call that lacks DNA to check it against. Germline CDR1 MRHNA, CDR2 SNTAGT. There are 18 residues in the CDR3. CDR3 loop: CASSDWTSGFSRSYEQYF.

V usage is TRBV29-1 and J usage is TRBJ1-2; TCRdb reports TRBD1, a call that lacks DNA to check it against. The length of the CDR3 is 14 residues. CDR1 and CDR2 (germline): SQVTM, ANQGSEA. The CDR3 protein is CSVGRQGYSYGYTF.

The chain recombines TRBV20-1 with TRBJ2-2; TCRdb's D call of TRBD2 is untestable without DNA. CDR1 is DFQATT, CDR2 SNEGSKA, per germline (reference sequence). The CDR3 runs to 17 residues. CDR3 sequence: CSARDPPGLADTGELFF.

The chain links TRBV5-1 to TRBJ1-6; the TCRdb D gene call, TRBD1, has no DNA to confirm it. The CDR3 totals 16 residues. Germline V gene sequence: CDR1 SGHRS, CDR2 YFSETQ. The CDR3 sequence: CASSFQDRGFNSPLHF. The full variable domain, completed using reference TRBV5-1 and TRBJ1-6, is KAGVTQTPRYLIKTRGQQVTLSCSPISGHRSVSWYQQTPGQGLQFLFEYFSETQRNKGNFPGRFSGRQFSNSRSEMNVSTLELGDSALYLCASSFQDRGFNSPLHFGNGTRLTVT.

V and J are TRBV18 and TRBJ2-5. In germline, CDR1 is KGHSH, CDR2 LQKENI. This CDR3 has 13 amino acids. The CDR3: CASSLGQLQTQYF.

The V call is TRBV28, the J call TRBJ1-6; TCRdb's D call of TRBD1 is untestable without DNA. There are 15 residues in the CDR3. Germline values: CDR1 MDHEN, CDR2 SYDVKM. The CDR3: CASSKTGSRNSPLHF. The full variable domain, rest sourced from reference TRBV28 and TRBJ1-6, is DVKVTQSSRYLVKRTGEKVFLECVQDMDHENMFWYRQDPGLGLRLIYFSYDVKMKEKGDIPEGYSVSREKKERFSLILESASTNQTSMYLCASSKTGSRNSPLHFGNGTRLTVT.

The chain combines TRBV7-2 with TRBJ2-1; TCRdb returns TRBD2, unconfirmable since there is no DNA. Per germline, CDR1 SGHTA and CDR2 FQGNSA. This CDR3 has 15 amino acids. The CDR3: CASSRSSGDYNEQFF.

The V and J genes are TRBV20-1 and TRBJ1-1; the D call of TRBD1 rests on TCRdb alone, since no DNA is present to check it. The CDR3 has 16 amino acids. Germline V lookup: CDR1 DFQATT, CDR2 SNEGSKA (reference sequence). The CDR3 is CSARDRGRTGSAEAFF.

The rearrangement uses TRBV5-1 and TRBJ1-6; lacking DNA, the TRBD1 call made by TCRdb goes unchecked. The CDR3 contains 14 residues. The germline V gene has CDR1 SGHRS and CDR2 YFSETQ. CDR3 residues: CASSIQGDDSPLHF.

The chain uses TRBV5-1 and TRBJ2-7; with no DNA, the TCRdb D assignment of TRBD2 cannot be verified. The CDR3 totals 17 residues. Per the germline V gene, CDR1 is SGHRS and CDR2 is YFSETQ. The CDR3 is CASSLGLVVGGTYEQYF.